The clone carrying this TCR beta chain was seen only a few times. Its antigen is undetermined. Every bit of the isolated RNA underwent reverse transcription, so sequencing read expressed TCRB transcripts. Using immunoSEQ multiplex PCR, the repertoire was profiled, and TCRdb retains in-frame clones only, with some absent. There are some 200,000 clones in the sample; roughly 17% occur only once, and approximately 0.086% lies in the top ten. Germline CDR1 and CDR2: KGHSH and LQKENI. This CDR3 contains 14 residues. The V and J ends lost 8 bases and 4 bases, in that order; junction bases with no gene match: 9. The sample belongs to a study of beta chain features in type 1 diabetes. General study findings and limits: Among patients, naive, central memory and Treg TCRB repertoires appeared more similar than among healthy donors. Moderate yet significant TCRB CDR3 shortening was seen in Type 1 diabetes patients in all four CD4+ subsets.

The rearrangement links TRBV18 to TRBJ2-7; 9 bases match TRBD1. Sequencing was done on a sample of naive CD4+ T cells from blood. The clonotype was recovered from a man between 25 and 39 years old with type 1 diabetes. CDR3 nucleotides: TGTGCCAGCACGCCCGGGACAGGGCTTTACGAGCAGTACTTC. This encodes CASTPGTGLYEQYF.